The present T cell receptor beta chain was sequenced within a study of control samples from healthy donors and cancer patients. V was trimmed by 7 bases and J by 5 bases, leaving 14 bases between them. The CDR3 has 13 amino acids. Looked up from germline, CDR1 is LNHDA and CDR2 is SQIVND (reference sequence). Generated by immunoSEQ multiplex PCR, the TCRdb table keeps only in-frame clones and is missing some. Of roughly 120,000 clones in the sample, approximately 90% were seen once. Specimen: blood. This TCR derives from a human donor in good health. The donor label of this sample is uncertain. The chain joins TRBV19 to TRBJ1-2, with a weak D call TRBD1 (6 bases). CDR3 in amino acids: CASKQDREYGYTF. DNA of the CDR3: TGTGCCAGTAAGCAGGACAGAGAGTATGGCTACACCTTC.